The 8 T cell receptor beta chains below come from one sample, sequenced in a study of tumor-infiltrating lymphocytes in primary liver carcinoma (dated by TCRdb to 2016 to 2017). TRIzol reagent was used to extract blood RNA from unsorted whole blood, while the DNeasy Blood & Tissue kit provided the germline DNA. For sequencing, an Illumina HiSeq 2500 was employed. Starting from around 500 ng total RNA, TCRbeta-specific cDNA was produced by reverse transcription with a constant-region primer and ProtoScript II reverse transcriptase. Three nested multiplex PCR rounds, following a slightly modified ARM-PCR procedure, were used to build the TCRbeta libraries. Each of the first two PCR rounds ran for approximately 10 cycles using multiplex TRBV1-TRBV30 forward primers together with a Cbeta reverse primer. TCRdb handled the public reads itself, with Q25 trimming in fastp and clone calling in MiXCR, and kept productive beta chains. Every distinct CDR3 protein forms one entry, paired with its most common genes and DNA. Here the sample has around 330,000 distinct CDR3 sequences; about three fifths occur a single time. The top ten hold 17% of the sample.

Sequencing was done on a sample of peripheral blood. The receptors shown here come from a young woman with primary liver carcinoma and hepatitis B virus infection.

As regards this clonotype: A much larger clonotype is one base distant, so this may be a read error. The rearrangement uses TRBV6-5 and TRBJ2-5; D possibly corresponds to TRBD2 (5 bases). Trimming shortened V by 0 bases and J by 10 bases, and 6 bases separated the two germline ends. This CDR3 is built from 11 residues. The germline CDR1 and CDR2 sequences are MNHEY and SVGAGI. The CDR3 reads CASSYSGSQYF. In nucleotides, the CDR3 is TGTGCCAGCAGTTACTCGGGGAGCCAGTACTTC.

The table lists this clonotype with many counts. The chain recombines TRBV5-5 with TRBJ2-6; TRBD1 matches at 10 bases. CDR1 is SGHKS, CDR2 YYEKEE, per germline (reference sequence). The V and J ends lost 4 bases and 1 base, in that order; junction bases with no gene match: 5. There are 17 residues in the CDR3. For the CDR3, the DNA is TGTGCCAGCAGCACCGGGACAGGGGTTTCTGGGGCCAACGTCCTGACTTTC. Translation: CASSTGTGVSGANVLTF.

This chain joins TRBV7-9 and TRBJ2-3, with 9 bases fitting TRBD2. Trimming removed 5 bases from V and 7 bases from J; junction bases left unmatched: 13. This CDR3 contains 16 residues. Germline V gene data show CDR1 as SEHNR and CDR2 as FQNEAQ (reference sequence). The CDR3 DNA reads TGTGCCAGCAGCAATGGCCTAGCGGGATACGGATATACGCAGTATTTT. Translating gives CASSNGLAGYGYTQYF.

Details on this clonotype: At one end, the junction sequence differs from germline, possibly due to a read error. The chain employs TRBV13 and TRBJ2-7; maybe TRBD2 (7 bases). Germline CDR1 is PRHDT and CDR2 is FYEKMQ (reference sequence). The CDR3 totals 15 residues. The CDR3 loop is CASSPRSHPGGEQYF. In DNA, the CDR3 is TGTGCCAGCAGCCCACGGTCCCATCCGGGGGGCGAGCAATACTTC.

A note on this clonotype: The conserved phenylalanine or tryptophan is not found at the CDR3 terminus, so this likely reflects a read error. It is unclear where the CDR3 begins or ends on the DNA, so no DNA is shown, and the CDR3 is as TCRdb lists it. This chain uses TRBV12-3 or TRBV12-4 with TRBJ2-5; the table's D call TRBD2 went unverified against the DNA. The CDR3 is 14 amino acids in total, end residues counted. CDR3 loop: CVSSPRLAEETQCI.

About this clonotype itself: This may stem from a read error, because a much larger clone lies one nucleotide away. This chain uses TRBV6-1 with TRBJ2-5; no clear D. This CDR3 has 15 amino acids. The germline V gene encodes CDR1 MNHNS and CDR2 SASEGT. V was trimmed by 3 bases and J by 5 bases, leaving 16 bases between them. CDR3 sequence (DNA): TGTGCCAGCAGTGAGGTTGAGGCGTGGCGTGAGACCCAGTACTTC. It codes for CASSEVEAWRETQYF.

This clonotype turned up a few times. The rearrangement uses TRBV4-2 and TRBJ1-4; D is undetermined. V was clipped by 4 bases and J by 3 bases, with 9 bases between them. The CDR3 totals 14 residues. CDR1 LGHNA and CDR2 YNFKEQ come from the germline V gene. DNA for the CDR3: TGTGCCAGCAGCCTAGTTGGAGCTAATGAAAAACTGTTTTTT. Translated, it gives CASSLVGANEKLFF.

This clonotype was seen only a few times. V gene TRBV6-6 combines with J gene TRBJ2-7; 7 bases line up with TRBD1. V dropped 5 bases and J dropped 3; count of bases not matched to a gene: 7. Germline-derived CDR1 and CDR2 are MNHNY and SVGAGI (reference sequence). This CDR3 comprises 14 residues. The CDR3 DNA follows: TGTGCCAGCAGTAGCGACAGGGACGGCTACGAGCAGTACTTC. Its translation is CASSSDRDGYEQYF.